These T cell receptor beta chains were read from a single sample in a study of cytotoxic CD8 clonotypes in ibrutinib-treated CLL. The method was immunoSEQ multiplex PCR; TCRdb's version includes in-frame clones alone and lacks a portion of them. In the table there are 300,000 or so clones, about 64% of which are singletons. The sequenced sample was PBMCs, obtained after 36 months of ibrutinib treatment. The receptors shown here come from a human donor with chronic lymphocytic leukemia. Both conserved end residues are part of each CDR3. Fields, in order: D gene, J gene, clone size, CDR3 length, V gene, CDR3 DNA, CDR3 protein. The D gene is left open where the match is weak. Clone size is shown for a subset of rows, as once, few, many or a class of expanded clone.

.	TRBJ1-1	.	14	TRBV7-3	TGTGCCAGCAGCTTAATAGGGGGAAACACTGAAGCTTTCTTT	CASSLIGGNTEAFF
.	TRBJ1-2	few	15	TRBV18	TGTGCCAGCTCACCCTCGCGGACGACCTTTCTCGGCTACACCTTC	CASSPSRTTFLGYTF
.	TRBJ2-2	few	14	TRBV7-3	TGTGCCAGCAGCTTAACAAGGAACACCGGGGAGCTGTTTTTT	CASSLTRNTGELFF
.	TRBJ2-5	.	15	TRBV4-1	TGCGCCAGCAGCCAACAGGGAAATAGCCAAGAGACCCAGTACTTC	CASSQQGNSQETQYF
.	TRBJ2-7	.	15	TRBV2	TGTGCCAGCAGTGTCCCCGGGACTGGGTCCTATAAGCAGTACTTC	CASSVPGTGSYKQYF
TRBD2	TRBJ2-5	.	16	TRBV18	TGTGCCAGCTCACCACCGAGGCTAGCGGGAGTAGAGACCCAGTACTTC	CASSPPRLAGVETQYF
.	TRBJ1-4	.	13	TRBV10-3	TGTGCCATCTCCGGGGGTAATAATGAAAAACTGTTTTTT	CAISGGNNEKLFF
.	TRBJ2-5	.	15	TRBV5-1	TGCGCCAGCAGCTCCCCGGTGTGGGGCCAAGAGACCCAGTACTTC	CASSSPVWGQETQYF
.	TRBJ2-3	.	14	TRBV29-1	TGCAGCGTTGAAGGGGGGAAGATCTCGAATACGCAGTATTTT	CSVEGGKISNTQYF
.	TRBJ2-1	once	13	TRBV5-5	TGTGCCAGCAGCTTGGGACAGGTCAATGAGCAGTTCTTC	CASSLGQVNEQFF
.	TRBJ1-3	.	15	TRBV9	TGTGCCAGCAGCGGATGGGACGGCTCTGGAAACACCATATATTTT	CASSGWDGSGNTIYF
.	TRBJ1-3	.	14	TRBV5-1	TGCGCCAGCAGCTTGGAAAGCTCTGGAAACACCATATATTTT	CASSLESSGNTIYF
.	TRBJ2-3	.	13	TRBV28	TGTGCCATCAGAGGGGGGGCAGCGGATACGCAGTATTTT	CAIRGGAADTQYF
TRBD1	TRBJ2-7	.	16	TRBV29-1	TGCAGCGTTGAAGGAGGACAGGGAACGCTGTCCTACGAGCAGTACTTC	CSVEGGQGTLSYEQYF
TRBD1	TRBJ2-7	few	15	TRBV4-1	TGCGCCAGCAGCCAAGGGTCACAGGGGGCCTACGAGCAGTACTTC	CASSQGSQGAYEQYF
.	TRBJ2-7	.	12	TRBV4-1	TGCGCCAGCAGCCAAGACGGCTACGAGCAGTACTTC	CASSQDGYEQYF
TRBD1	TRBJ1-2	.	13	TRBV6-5	TGTGCCAGCAGCGACAGGGTAGGATATGGCTACACCTTC	CASSDRVGYGYTF
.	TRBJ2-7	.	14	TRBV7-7	TGTGCCAGCAGCTTAGGCAGGGGAACCTACGAGCAGTACTTC	CASSLGRGTYEQYF
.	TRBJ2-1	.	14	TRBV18	TGTGCCAGCTCACGGGGGGGGCACTACAATGAGCAGTTCTTC	CASSRGGHYNEQFF
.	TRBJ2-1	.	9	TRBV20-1	TGCACCTCCGGCGATGAGCAGTTCTTC	CTSGDEQFF
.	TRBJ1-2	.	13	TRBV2	TGTGCCAGCACAGAACCGTCAGACTATGGCTACACCTTC	CASTEPSDYGYTF
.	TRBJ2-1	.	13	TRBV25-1	TGTGCCAGCAGTGAATGGGCGGCCCATGAGCAGTTCTTC	CASSEWAAHEQFF
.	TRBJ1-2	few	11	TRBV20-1	TGCAGTGCTACCGCGGGCTATGGCTACACCTTC	CSATAGYGYTF
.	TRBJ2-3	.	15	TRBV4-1	TGCGCCAGCAGCCATCCCCCGGGGGGCACAGATACGCAGTATTTT	CASSHPPGGTDTQYF
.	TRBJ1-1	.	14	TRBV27	TGTGCCAGCAGTTTGGGGTCGAGGAACACTGAAGCTTTCTTT	CASSLGSRNTEAFF
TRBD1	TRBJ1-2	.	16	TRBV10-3	TGTGCCATCAGTGAGTCGCAGGGGGCGCGTTCCTATGGCTACACCTTC	CAISESQGARSYGYTF
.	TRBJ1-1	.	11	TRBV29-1	TGCAGCGTTCACAGGAACACTGAAGCTTTCTTT	CSVHRNTEAFF
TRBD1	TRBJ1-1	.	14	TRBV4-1	TGCGCCAGCAGCCCGACAGGGGGTTACACTGAAGCTTTCTTT	CASSPTGGYTEAFF
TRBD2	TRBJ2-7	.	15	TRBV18	TGTGCCAGCTCACCAACATTACTAGCGGGAGACGAGCAGTACTTC	CASSPTLLAGDEQYF
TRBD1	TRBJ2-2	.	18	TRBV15	TGTGCCACCAGCAAAGATGACAGGGTAGTTCTGTACACCGGGGAGCTGTTTTTT	CATSKDDRVVLYTGELFF
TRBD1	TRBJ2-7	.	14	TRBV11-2	TGTGCCAGCAGCTCGGGACAGGGCCTCTACGAGCAGTACTTC	CASSSGQGLYEQYF
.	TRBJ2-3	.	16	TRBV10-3	TGTGCCATCAGTGAATCGTTTTATACTAGCCAAGATACGCAGTATTTT	CAISESFYTSQDTQYF
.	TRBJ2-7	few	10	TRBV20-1	TGCAGTGCAACCCTCCTCGAGCAGTACTTC	CSATLLEQYF
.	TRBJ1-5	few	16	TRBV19	TGTGCCAGTAGTATGTGGGAGAGGGACAGCAATCAGCCCCAGCATTTT	CASSMWERDSNQPQHF
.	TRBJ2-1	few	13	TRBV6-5	TGTGCCAGCAGTGCGTCCCCCTACAATGAGCAGTTCTTC	CASSASPYNEQFF
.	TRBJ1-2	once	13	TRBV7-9	TGTGCCACCCTCCGGACGGAAAACTATGGCTACACCTTC	CATLRTENYGYTF
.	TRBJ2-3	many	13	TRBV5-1	TGCGCCAGCAGCTTGGATCACACAGATACGCAGTATTTT	CASSLDHTDTQYF
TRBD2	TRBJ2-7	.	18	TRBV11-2	TGTGCCAGCAGCTTAGATCTAGCGGGAGGTCCAAGCTCCTACGAGCAGTACTTC	CASSLDLAGGPSSYEQYF
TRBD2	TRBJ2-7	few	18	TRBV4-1	TGCGCCAGCAGCCAAGATAGCCTAGCGGAACACCTCTCCTACGAGCAGTACTTC	CASSQDSLAEHLSYEQYF
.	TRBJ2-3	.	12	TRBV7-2	TGTGCCAGCAGCTCTTGGATGGATACGCAGTATTTT	CASSSWMDTQYF
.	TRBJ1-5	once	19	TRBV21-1	TGTGCCAGCAGCATCCGCCCCCAGGGGACAGGGGATAGCAATCAGCCCCAGCATTTT	CASSIRPQGTGDSNQPQHF
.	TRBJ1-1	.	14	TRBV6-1	TGTGCCATCCGGGACGACGATAGGAACACTGAAGCTTTCTTT	CAIRDDDRNTEAFF
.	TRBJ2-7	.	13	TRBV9	TGTGCCAGCAGTGCCCCAGGGACCTACGAGCAGTACTTC	CASSAPGTYEQYF
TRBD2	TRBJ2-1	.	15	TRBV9	TGTGCCAGCAGCGGGGGACTAGCGGGGTACAATGAGCAGTTCTTC	CASSGGLAGYNEQFF
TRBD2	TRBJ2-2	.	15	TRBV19	TGTGCCAGTAAGGTCCTGGCGGGAGGGCCCGGGGAGCTGTTTTTT	CASKVLAGGPGELFF
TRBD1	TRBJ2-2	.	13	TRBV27	TGTGCCAGCAGTTTATACAGGGGCGGGGAGCTGTTTTTT	CASSLYRGGELFF
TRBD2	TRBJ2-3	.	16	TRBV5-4	TGTGCCAGCAGCTTCAAGGGACTAGCGTTAATAGATACGCAGTATTTT	CASSFKGLALIDTQYF
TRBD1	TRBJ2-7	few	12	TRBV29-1	TGCAGCTCAAGGACAGGGCCCTACGAGCAGTACTTC	CSSRTGPYEQYF
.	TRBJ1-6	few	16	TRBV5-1	TGCGCCAGCAGAACGCAGGATTTCTCCTATAATTCACCCCTCCACTTT	CASRTQDFSYNSPLHF
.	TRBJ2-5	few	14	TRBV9	TGTGCCAGCAGCGTATTTCAGGGTCAAGAGACCCAGTACTTC	CASSVFQGQETQYF
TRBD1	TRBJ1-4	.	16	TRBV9	TGTGCCAGCAGCGCACAACTACAGGGGCCAGGGGAAAAACTGTTTTTT	CASSAQLQGPGEKLFF
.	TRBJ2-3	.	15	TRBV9	TGTGCCAGCAACCGGGACCCCAAGACGGCAGATACGCAGTATTTT	CASNRDPKTADTQYF
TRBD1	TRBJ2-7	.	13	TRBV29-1	TGCTCAACAAGACAGGGGAAGACCTACGAGCAGTACTTC	CSTRQGKTYEQYF
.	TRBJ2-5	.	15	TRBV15	TGTGCCACCAGCAGAGAATTGGGCAGCCAAGAGACCCAGTACTTC	CATSRELGSQETQYF
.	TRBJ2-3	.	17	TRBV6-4	TGTGCCAGCAGTGACAGGCCGGTCCGCTCTAGCACAGATACGCAGTATTTT	CASSDRPVRSSTDTQYF